The clone carrying this TCR beta chain came up a few times. Isolated PBMCs totaled at least 6 million in each sample. This record belongs to a study of blood T cells in healthy people across ages. In the study overall: T cells yielded about one barcoded beta molecule per two cells through template switching.

Next came a second PCR, run for about 6 to 12 cycles, which used a sample-barcoded 5' primer along with a J-beta primer mix. Via MiXCR, TCRdb re-called the 5' RACE reads, giving one row per CDR3 protein. The sample records approximately 880,000 distinct CDR3 sequences, around 48% being singletons. The sample was blood. The receptor was isolated from a young man in good health.

The CDR3 spells CASSEPGTGKLSGYTF. DNA of the CDR3: TGTGCCAGCAGTGAGCCCGGGACAGGGAAGTTGAGTGGCTACACCTTC. The V call is TRBV6-1, the J call TRBJ1-2; 9 bases are a match to TRBD1. CDR1 is MNHNS and CDR2 is SASEGT in the germline V gene. The junction had 12 bases not matched to a gene; V was cut back by 3 bases and J by 7 bases. The CDR3 contains 16 residues.